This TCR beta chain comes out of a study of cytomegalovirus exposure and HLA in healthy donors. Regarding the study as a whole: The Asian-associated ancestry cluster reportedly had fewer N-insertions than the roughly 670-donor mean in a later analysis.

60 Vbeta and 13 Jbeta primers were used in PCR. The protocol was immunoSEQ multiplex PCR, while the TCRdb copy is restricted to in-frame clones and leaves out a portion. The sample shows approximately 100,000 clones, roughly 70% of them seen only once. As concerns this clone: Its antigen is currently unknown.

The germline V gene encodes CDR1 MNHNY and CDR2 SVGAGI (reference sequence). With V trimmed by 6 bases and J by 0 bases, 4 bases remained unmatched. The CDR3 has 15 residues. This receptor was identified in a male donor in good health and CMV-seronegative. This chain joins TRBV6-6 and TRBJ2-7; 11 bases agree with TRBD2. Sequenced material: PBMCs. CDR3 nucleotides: TGTGCCAGCAGGGCAGGGACTAGCGGCTCCTACGAGCAGTACTTC. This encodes CASRAGTSGSYEQYF.